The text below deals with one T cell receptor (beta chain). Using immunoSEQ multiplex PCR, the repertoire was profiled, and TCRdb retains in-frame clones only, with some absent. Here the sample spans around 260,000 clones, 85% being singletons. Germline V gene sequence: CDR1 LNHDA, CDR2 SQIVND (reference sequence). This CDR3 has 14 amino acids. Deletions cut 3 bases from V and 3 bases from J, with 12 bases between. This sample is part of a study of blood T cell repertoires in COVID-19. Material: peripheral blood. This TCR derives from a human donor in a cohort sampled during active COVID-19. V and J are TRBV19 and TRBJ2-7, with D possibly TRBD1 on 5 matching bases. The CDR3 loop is CASSIGNRYYEQYF. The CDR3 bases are TGTGCCAGTAGTATTGGAAACAGGTACTACGAGCAGTACTTC.